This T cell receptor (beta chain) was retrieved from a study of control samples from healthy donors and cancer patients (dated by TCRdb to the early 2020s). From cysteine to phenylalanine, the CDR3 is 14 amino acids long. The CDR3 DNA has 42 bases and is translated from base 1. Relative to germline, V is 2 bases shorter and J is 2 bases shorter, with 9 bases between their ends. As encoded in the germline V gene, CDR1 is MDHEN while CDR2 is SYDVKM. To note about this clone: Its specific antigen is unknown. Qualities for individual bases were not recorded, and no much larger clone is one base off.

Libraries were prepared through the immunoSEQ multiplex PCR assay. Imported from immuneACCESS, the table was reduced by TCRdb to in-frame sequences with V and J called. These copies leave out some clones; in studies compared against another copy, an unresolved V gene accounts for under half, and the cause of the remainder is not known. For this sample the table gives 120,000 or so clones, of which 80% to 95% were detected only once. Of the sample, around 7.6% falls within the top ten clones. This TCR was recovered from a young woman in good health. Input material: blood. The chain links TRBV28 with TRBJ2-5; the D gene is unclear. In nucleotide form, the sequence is TGTGCCAGCAGTTTAGAACCGGTACAAGAGACCCAGTACTTC. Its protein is CASSLEPVQETQYF.